The 20 T cell receptor beta chains below come from one sample, sequenced in a study of blood T cells in healthy people across ages. A sample-barcoded 5' primer and a J-beta primer mix were used in a second PCR of about 7 to 11 cycles. TCRdb passed the 5' RACE reads through MiXCR, listing each CDR3 protein once. The sample holds 1.5 million or so distinct CDR3 sequences, approximately 42% seen once. Specimen: blood. These receptors originate from a woman younger than 30 in good health.

This clonotype was seen a single time. The chain couples TRBV24-1 to TRBJ1-1; the D gene is possibly TRBD1 (5 bases). The V end lost 9 bases, the J end lost 0 bases, and 13 bases lay between the germline ends. CDR3 length equals 14 residues. Germline CDR1 is KGHDR and CDR2 is SFDVKD. Here the CDR3 reads CATSPGGMNTEAFF. The DNA of the CDR3 is TGTGCCACCTCCCCCGGGGGGATGAACACTGAAGCTTTCTTT.

The CDR3 coding sequence is TGCGCCAGCAGCCCACAGGAAAACAGAGGAAATTCACCCCTCCACTTT. It codes for CASSPQENRGNSPLHF. The J gene is TRBJ1-6, the V gene TRBV4-1, with a weak D call TRBD1 (5 bases). Germline V lookup: CDR1 MGHRA, CDR2 YSYEKL. This CDR3 spans 16 amino acids. V was clipped by 4 bases and J by 7 bases, with 17 bases between them.

This clonotype was detected a few times. This sequence joins TRBV4-3 and TRBJ2-3, with D tentatively TRBD2 (6 bases). The CDR3 extends over 15 amino acids. Germline V gives CDR1 LGHNA, CDR2 YSLEER. V was shortened by 4 bases and J by 5 bases, with 16 bases between the two germline ends. The CDR3 DNA reads TGCGCCAGCAGCCCCGTAAGCGGGCTTGGAGATACGCAGTATTTT. Translation: CASSPVSGLGDTQYF.

This clonotype was observed a handful of times. The V call is TRBV27, the J call TRBJ1-6; D call uncertain. Germline V lookup: CDR1 MNHEY, CDR2 SMNVEV (reference sequence). V dropped 5 bases and J dropped 0 bases, with 8 bases sitting between them. CDR3 length equals 15 residues. In DNA form, the CDR3 reads TGTGCCAGCAGTCAGACATACTCCTATAATTCACCCCTCCACTTT. This sequence encodes CASSQTYSYNSPLHF.

This clonotype was detected a few times. The chain uses TRBV12-3 or TRBV12-4 and TRBJ2-3; 8 nucleotides agree with TRBD1. The CDR3 extends over 17 amino acids. The V segment lost 5 bases and the J segment 2 bases; nucleotides outside the gene matches: 12. CDR3 in amino acids: CASSHGTGGPFTDTQYF. CDR3 sequence (DNA): TGTGCCAGCAGTCACGGAACAGGGGGTCCCTTCACAGATACGCAGTATTTT.

This clonotype was seen just once. V and J are TRBV27 and TRBJ2-1, with a possible D match to TRBD1 (6 bases). Germline values: CDR1 MNHEY, CDR2 SMNVEV (reference sequence). The CDR3 extends over 14 amino acids. V shed 7 bases and J shed 4 bases, with 14 bases lying between them. CDR3 nucleotides: TGTGCCAGCACCAAGTCGGGACATTACAATGAGCAGTTCTTC. Translated, it gives CASTKSGHYNEQFF.

The rearrangement links TRBV2 to TRBJ2-3, with 7 bases that match TRBD1. This CDR3 has 15 residues. The V and J ends lost 7 bases and 3 bases, in that order; junction bases with no gene match: 10. Germline V CDR1 and CDR2: SNHLY, FYNNEI. The CDR3 nucleotides read TGTGCCAGCAACGGACCCGGGACAGAGACAGATACGCAGTATTTT. Its protein product is CASNGPGTETDTQYF.

This clonotype was seen many times. The chain employs TRBV29-1 and TRBJ2-7; D gene ambiguous. V lost 2 bases and J 4 bases, leaving 6 bases between the germline ends. This CDR3 spans 11 amino acids. CDR1 is SQVTM, CDR2 ANQGSEA, per germline. The CDR3 DNA is TGCAGCGTTGAATTGGGATACGAGCAGTACTTC. This sequence encodes CSVELGYEQYF.

About this clonotype: At one boundary the junction diverges from the germline segment, which might be a read error. The chain recombines TRBV11-2 with TRBJ2-7; D is unresolved. Per germline, CDR1 SGHAT and CDR2 FQNNGV. The CDR3 contains 14 residues. The CDR3 sequence is CACSPPGRPYEQYF. The CDR3 bases are TGTGCCTGCAGCCCCCCGGGCAGACCCTACGAGCAGTACTTC.

In the case of this clonotype: One junction end disagrees with the germline gene, perhaps due to a read error. This chain links TRBV20-1 with TRBJ2-7; possible D gene TRBD1, 6 bases. The CDR3 extends over 9 amino acids. Germline CDR1 and CDR2: DFQATT and SNEGSKA (reference sequence). The DNA of the CDR3 is TGCAGTGCTTCCGGACAGTACCACTTC. The encoded protein is CSASGQYHF.

This clonotype was counted between two and nine times. The gene calls are TRBV28 and TRBJ2-7; 10 bases match TRBD1. J lost 5 bases, V lost 4 bases, and 17 bases had no gene match. In germline, CDR1 is MDHEN, CDR2 SYDVKM. This CDR3 has 18 amino acids. The CDR3 DNA reads TGTGCCAGCAGTTGGGGCCCGCTGACAGGGGGCATTGTCGACGAGCAGTACTTC. This gives the protein CASSWGPLTGGIVDEQYF.

Many counts were recorded for this clonotype. The chain combines TRBV6-1 with TRBJ2-6; D unclear. The V end was cut by 5 bases, the J end by 1 base, with 9 bases between. This CDR3 region has 15 residues. Germline CDR1 MNHNS, CDR2 SASEGT. CDR3 residues: CASSPDDSGANVLTF. CDR3 nucleotide sequence: TGTGCCAGCAGTCCCGACGATTCTGGGGCCAACGTCCTGACTTTC.

This chain uses TRBV3-1 with TRBJ2-5, with D hard to call. The germline V gene has CDR1 LGHDT and CDR2 YNNKEL (reference sequence). The CDR3 is made up of 16 amino acids. Trimming cost V 1 base and J 1 base, with 13 bases left between them. CDR3 nucleotides: TGTGCCAGCAGCCAAGGGCTGGGCAGCCGCCAAGAGACCCAGTACTTC. It specifies CASSQGLGSRQETQYF.

The V call is TRBV10-3, the J call TRBJ2-1; tentatively, D is TRBD2 (6 bases). The CDR3 is 14 residues long. V was pared by 11 bases and J by 5 bases, with 19 bases between. Germline V gene data show CDR1 as ENHRY and CDR2 as SYGVKD. CDR3 loop: CAASSGGLNNEQFF. CDR3 sequence (DNA): TGTGCCGCATCGAGTGGGGGGTTGAACAATGAGCAGTTCTTC.

The V and J genes are TRBV18 and TRBJ1-2; D not resolved. The CDR3 length is 13 residues. The germline V and J ends were trimmed by 0 bases and 1 base, with 3 bases remaining between them. Germline V CDR1 and CDR2: KGHSH, LQKENI. CDR3: CASSPPLNYGYTF. CDR3 coding DNA: TGTGCCAGCTCACCACCACTTAACTATGGCTACACCTTC.

This clonotype was picked up a small number of times. The rearrangement joins TRBV12-3 or TRBV12-4 to TRBJ2-5, with a tentative D call TRBD2 (5 bases). CDR3 length: 15 residues. With 2 bases removed from V and 3 bases from J, the gap between germline ends came to 13 bases. CDR3 nucleotide sequence: TGTGCCAGCAGTTTAATTCGGGGTTTCGAAGAGACCCAGTACTTC. As protein: CASSLIRGFEETQYF.

The rearrangement joins TRBV10-2 to TRBJ1-2; unclear D gene. The germline V and J ends were trimmed by 0 bases and 5 bases, with 13 bases remaining between them. The CDR3 has 15 amino acids. From germline, CDR1 is WSHSY and CDR2 SAAADI. The CDR3 is CASSESYGQVYGYTF. The CDR3 DNA reads TGCGCCAGCAGTGAGTCGTATGGTCAGGTATATGGCTACACCTTC.

This clonotype was seen repeatedly, ten times or more. J is TRBJ2-3 and V is TRBV12-3 or TRBV12-4; no clear D gene. The CDR3 sequence is 12 residues long. The ends were cut back, 2 bases at V and 4 bases at J, with 4 bases in the middle. CDR3 loop: CASSLLSDTQYF. DNA of the CDR3: TGTGCCAGCAGTTTACTATCAGATACGCAGTATTTT.

There are a few counts of this clonotype. The V and J genes are TRBV6-6 and TRBJ2-3, with 9 bases identical to TRBD2. The trim removed 11 bases at V and 2 bases at J, leaving 11 bases unmatched. Germline loops: CDR1 MNHNY, CDR2 SVGAGI (reference sequence). There are 15 residues in the CDR3. CDR3 in amino acids: CAGDRLADFTDTQYF. Written as DNA, the CDR3 is TGTGCCGGCGACCGACTAGCGGACTTCACAGATACGCAGTATTTT.

This clonotype has a handful of counts. The chain combines TRBV7-9 with TRBJ2-5; TRBD1 or TRBD2 may be the D gene (7 bases each). The CDR3 spans 14 residues. Germline V gives CDR1 SEHNR, CDR2 FQNEAQ (reference sequence). With 5 bases removed from V and 4 bases from J, the gap between germline ends came to 14 bases. CDR3 nucleotide sequence: TGTGCCAGCAGCCAACAGGGGAGGGGAGAGACCCAGTACTTC. Translating it yields CASSQQGRGETQYF.